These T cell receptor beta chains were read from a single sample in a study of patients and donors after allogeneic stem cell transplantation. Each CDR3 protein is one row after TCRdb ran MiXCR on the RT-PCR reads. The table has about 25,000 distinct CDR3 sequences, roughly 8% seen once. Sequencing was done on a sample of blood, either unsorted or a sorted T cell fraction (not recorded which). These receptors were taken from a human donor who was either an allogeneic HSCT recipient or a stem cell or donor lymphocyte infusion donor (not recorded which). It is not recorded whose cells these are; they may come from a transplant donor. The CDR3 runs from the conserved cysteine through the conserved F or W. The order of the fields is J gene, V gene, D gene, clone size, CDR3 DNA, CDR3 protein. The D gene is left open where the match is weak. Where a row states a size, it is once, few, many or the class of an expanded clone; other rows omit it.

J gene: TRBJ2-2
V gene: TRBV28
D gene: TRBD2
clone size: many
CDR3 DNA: TGTGCCAGCAGTTTCGGGACTAGCGGGAGGGGGAACGCCGGGGAGCTGTTTTTT
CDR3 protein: CASSFGTSGRGNAGELFF

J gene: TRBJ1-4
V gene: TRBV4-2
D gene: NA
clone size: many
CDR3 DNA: TGTGCCAGCAGCCAAGACCCGTGGGGGTTTAATGAAAAACTGTTTTTT
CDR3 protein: CASSQDPWGFNEKLFF

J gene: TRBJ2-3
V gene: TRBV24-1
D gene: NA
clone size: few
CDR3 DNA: TGTGCCACCAGTGGTCCCCGGGGAGCCCCAGATACGCAGTATTTT
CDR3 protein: CATSGPRGAPDTQYF

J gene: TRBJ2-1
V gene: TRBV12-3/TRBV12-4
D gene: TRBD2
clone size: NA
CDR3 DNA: TGTGCCAGCAGTTTATCGAGCGGGAGCGACAATGAGCAGTTCTTC
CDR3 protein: CASSLSSGSDNEQFF

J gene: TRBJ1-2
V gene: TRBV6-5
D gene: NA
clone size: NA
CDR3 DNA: TGTGCCACGCGACAGGCGCGAATTGGCTACACCTTC
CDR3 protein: CATRQARIGYTF

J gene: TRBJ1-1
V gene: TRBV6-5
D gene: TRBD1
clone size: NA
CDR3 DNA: TGTGCCAGCAGTTACTCCAACAGGGGGCAGACTGAAGCTTTCTTT
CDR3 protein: CASSYSNRGQTEAFF

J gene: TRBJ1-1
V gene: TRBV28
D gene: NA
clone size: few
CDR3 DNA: TGTGCCAGCAGAGAGCGGGAAGACTTGAACACTGAAGCTTTCTTT
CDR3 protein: CASREREDLNTEAFF

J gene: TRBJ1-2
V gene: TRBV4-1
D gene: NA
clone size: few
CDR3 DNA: TGCGCCAGCAGCCATATCGGGACGGAGGAATATAACTATGGCTACACCTTC
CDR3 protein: CASSHIGTEEYNYGYTF

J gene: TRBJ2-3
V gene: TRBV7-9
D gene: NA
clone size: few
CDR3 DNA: TGTGCCAGCAGCTTAGCCTTGGAAGTGTTGGCTACGCAGTATTTT
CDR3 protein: CASSLALEVLATQYF

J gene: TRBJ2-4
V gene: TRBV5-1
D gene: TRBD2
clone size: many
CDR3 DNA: TGCGCCACCTTAGCGGGAGGGCGAGCCAAAAACATTCAGTACTTC
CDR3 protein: CATLAGGRAKNIQYF

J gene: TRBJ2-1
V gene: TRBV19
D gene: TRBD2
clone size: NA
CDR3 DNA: TGTGCCACTCAATATGGGGGGGGATTGGGAGATGAGCAGTTCTTC
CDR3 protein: CATQYGGGLGDEQFF

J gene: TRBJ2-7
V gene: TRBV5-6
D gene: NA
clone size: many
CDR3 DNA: TGTGCCAGCCGCGGGACGGGCTCAACCTACGAGCAGTACTTC
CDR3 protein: CASRGTGSTYEQYF

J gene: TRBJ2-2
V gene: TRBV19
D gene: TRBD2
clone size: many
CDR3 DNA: TGTGCCAGTAGTACCCGACTAGCGGTCCACACCGGGGAGCTGTTTTTT
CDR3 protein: CASSTRLAVHTGELFF

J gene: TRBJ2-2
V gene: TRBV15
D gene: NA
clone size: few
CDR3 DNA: TGTGCCACCAGGTTAGAAATCTACACCGGGGAGCTGTTTTTT
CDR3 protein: CATRLEIYTGELFF

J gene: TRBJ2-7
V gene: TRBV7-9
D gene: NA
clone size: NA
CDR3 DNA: TGTGCCAGCAGCCCCGGACAGACGAGCTCCTACGAGCAGTACTTC
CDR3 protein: CASSPGQTSSYEQYF

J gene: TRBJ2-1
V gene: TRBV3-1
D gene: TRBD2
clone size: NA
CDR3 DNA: TGTGCCAGCAGACAAGCGGGGGGACTTTACAATGAGCAGTTCTTC
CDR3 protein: CASRQAGGLYNEQFF

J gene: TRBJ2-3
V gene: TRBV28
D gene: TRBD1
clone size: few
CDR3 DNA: TGTGCCAGCAGTGAGACAGGGGTGAGAACAGATACGCAGTATTTT
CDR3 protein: CASSETGVRTDTQYF

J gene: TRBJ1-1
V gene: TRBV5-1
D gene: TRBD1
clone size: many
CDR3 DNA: TGCGCCAGCAGGGGGCCGGGACAGGTGAACACTGAAGCTTTCTTT
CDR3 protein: CASRGPGQVNTEAFF

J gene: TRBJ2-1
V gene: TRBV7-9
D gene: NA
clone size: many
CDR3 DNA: TGTGCCAGCAGCTTTCCCGGGAGCCCTAGAAATGAGCAGTTCTTC
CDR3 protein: CASSFPGSPRNEQFF

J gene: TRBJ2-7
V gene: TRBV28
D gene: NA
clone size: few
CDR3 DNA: TGTGCCAGCCGTCGGGGCGGCGAGCAGTACTTC
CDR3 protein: CASRRGGEQYF

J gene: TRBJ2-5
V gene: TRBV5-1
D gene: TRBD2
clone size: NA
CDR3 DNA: TGCGCCAGCAGCTTGAGTGTGGGAGGGTCCTTCTTACAAGAGACCCAGTACTTC
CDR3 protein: CASSLSVGGSFLQETQYF

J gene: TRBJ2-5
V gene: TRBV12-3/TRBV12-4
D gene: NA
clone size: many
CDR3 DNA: TGTGCCAGCAGTTTAGTCGGGACACTCCAAGAGACCCAGTACTTC
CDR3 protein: CASSLVGTLQETQYF